This T cell receptor beta chain was sequenced for a study of blood T cells in healthy people across ages. As to this clonotype: As yet, its antigen is unknown.

Findings and caveats of the study: No conclusive comparison of naive versus antigen-experienced cells was possible with unsorted PBMCs.

Next came a second PCR, run for about 6 to 12 cycles, which used a sample-barcoded 5' primer along with a J-beta primer mix. MiXCR was run by TCRdb on the 5' RACE reads, yielding one entry per CDR3 protein. The sample records about 570,000 distinct CDR3 sequences, 25% to 30% being singletons. The V end lost 0 bases, the J end lost 2 bases, and 7 bases lay between the germline ends. This CDR3 has 14 amino acids. CDR1 and CDR2 (germline): MNHEY, SVGAGI. This clonotype originated in an older woman in good health. Material for sequencing was blood. The chain employs TRBV6-5 and TRBJ1-2; D ambiguous. In DNA form, the CDR3 reads TGTGCCAGCAGTTACTCGGGATCCAACTATGGCTACACCTTC. Translated: CASSYSGSNYGYTF.